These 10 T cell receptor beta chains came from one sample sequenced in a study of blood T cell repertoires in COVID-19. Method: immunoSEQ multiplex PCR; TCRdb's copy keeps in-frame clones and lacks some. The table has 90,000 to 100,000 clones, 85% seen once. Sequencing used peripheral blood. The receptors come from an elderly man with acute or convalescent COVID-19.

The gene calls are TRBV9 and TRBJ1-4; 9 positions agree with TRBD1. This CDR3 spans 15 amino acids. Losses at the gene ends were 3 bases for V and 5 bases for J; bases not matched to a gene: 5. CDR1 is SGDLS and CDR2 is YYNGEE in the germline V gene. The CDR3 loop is CASSATQGANEKLFF. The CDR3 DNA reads TGTGCCAGCAGCGCGACACAGGGGGCGAATGAAAAACTGTTTTTT. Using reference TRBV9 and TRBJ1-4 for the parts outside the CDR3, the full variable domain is DSGVTQTPKHLITATGQRVTLRCSPRSGDLSVYWYQQSLDQGLQFLIQYYNGEERAKGNILERFSAQQFPDLHSELNLSSLELGDSALYFCASSATQGANEKLFFGSGTQLSVL.

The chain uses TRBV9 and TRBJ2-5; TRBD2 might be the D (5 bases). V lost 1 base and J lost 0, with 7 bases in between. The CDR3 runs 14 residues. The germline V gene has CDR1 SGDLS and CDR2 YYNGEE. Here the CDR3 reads CASSVRGYQETQYF. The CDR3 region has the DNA TGTGCCAGCAGCGTAAGAGGGTACCAAGAGACCCAGTACTTC. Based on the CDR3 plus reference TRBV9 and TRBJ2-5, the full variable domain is DSGVTQTPKHLITATGQRVTLRCSPRSGDLSVYWYQQSLDQGLQFLIQYYNGEERAKGNILERFSAQQFPDLHSELNLSSLELGDSALYFCASSVRGYQETQYFGPGTRLLVL.

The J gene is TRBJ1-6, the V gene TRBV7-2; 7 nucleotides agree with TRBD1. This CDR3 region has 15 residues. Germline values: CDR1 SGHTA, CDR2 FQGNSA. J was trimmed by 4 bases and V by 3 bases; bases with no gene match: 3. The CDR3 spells CASSLETGYNSPLHF. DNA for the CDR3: TGTGCCAGCAGCTTGGAGACAGGGTATAATTCACCCCTCCACTTT. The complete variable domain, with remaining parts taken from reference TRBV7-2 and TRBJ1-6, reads GAGVSQSPSNKVTEKGKDVELRCDPISGHTALYWYRQSLGQGLEFLIYFQGNSAPDKSGLPSDRFSAERTGGSVSTLTIQRTQQEDSAVYLCASSLETGYNSPLHFGNGTRLTVT.

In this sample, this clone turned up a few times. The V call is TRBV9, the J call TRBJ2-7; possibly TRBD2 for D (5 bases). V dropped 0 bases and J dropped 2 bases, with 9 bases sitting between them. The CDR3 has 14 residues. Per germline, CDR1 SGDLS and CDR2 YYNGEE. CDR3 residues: CASSVDNGAYEQYF. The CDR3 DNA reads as TGTGCCAGCAGCGTAGATAACGGGGCCTACGAGCAGTACTTC.

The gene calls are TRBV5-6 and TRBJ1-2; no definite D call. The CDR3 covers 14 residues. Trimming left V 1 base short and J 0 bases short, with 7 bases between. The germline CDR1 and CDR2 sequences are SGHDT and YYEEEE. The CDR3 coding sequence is TGTGCCAGCAGCTTGCCAGTACCTAACTATGGCTACACCTTC. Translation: CASSLPVPNYGYTF.

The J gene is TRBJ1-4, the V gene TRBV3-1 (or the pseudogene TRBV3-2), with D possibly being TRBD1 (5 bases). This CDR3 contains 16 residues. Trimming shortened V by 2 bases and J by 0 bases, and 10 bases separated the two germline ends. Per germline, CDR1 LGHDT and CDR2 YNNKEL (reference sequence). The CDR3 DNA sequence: TGTGCCAGCAGCCAAACAGGCGATACAACTAATGAAAAACTGTTTTTT. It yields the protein CASSQTGDTTNEKLFF.

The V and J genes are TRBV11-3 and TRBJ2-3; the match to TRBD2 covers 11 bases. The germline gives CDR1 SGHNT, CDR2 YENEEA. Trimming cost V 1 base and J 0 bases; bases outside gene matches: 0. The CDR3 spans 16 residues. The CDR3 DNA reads TGTGCCAGCAGCTTAGGACTAGCGGGGAGCACAGATACGCAGTATTTT. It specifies CASSLGLAGSTDTQYF.

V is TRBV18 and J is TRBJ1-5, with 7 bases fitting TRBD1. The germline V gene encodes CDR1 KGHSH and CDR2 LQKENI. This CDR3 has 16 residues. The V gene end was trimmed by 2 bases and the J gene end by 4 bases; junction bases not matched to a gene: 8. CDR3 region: CASSPKGQPSNQPQHF. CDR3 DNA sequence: TGTGCCAGCTCACCAAAGGGACAGCCCTCTAATCAGCCCCAGCATTTT.

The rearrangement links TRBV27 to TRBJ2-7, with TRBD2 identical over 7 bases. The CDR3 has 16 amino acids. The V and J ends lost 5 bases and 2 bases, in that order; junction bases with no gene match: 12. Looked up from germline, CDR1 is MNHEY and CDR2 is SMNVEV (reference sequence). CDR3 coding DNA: TGTGCCAGCAGTACCCTGGGCGGGAGAGAGGCCTACGAGCAGTACTTC. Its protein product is CASSTLGGREAYEQYF.

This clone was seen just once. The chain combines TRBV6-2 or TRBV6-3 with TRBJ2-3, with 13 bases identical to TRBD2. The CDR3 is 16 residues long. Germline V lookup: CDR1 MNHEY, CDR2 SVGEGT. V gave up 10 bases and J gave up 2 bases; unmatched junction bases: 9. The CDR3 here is CATSGLAGASTDTQYF. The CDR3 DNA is TGTGCCACCAGCGGACTAGCGGGAGCCTCCACAGATACGCAGTATTTT.